A single sample is the source of the 3 T cell receptor beta chains below, sequenced in a study of cytomegalovirus exposure and HLA in healthy donors. PCR was performed using 60 Vbeta and 13 Jbeta primers. Using immunoSEQ multiplex PCR, the repertoire was profiled, and TCRdb retains in-frame clones only, with some absent. The sample consists of approximately 82,000 clones, about 9.4% of them appearing once. Material: PBMCs. The receptors were sampled from a man aged 55 to 70 in good health and CMV-seropositive.

The chain has TRBV12-5 and TRBJ2-3; 8 positions match TRBD1. This CDR3 comprises 14 residues. V was pared by 6 bases and J by 2 bases, with 4 bases of the junction left unmatched. Germline V gives CDR1 LGHNT, CDR2 FRNRAP. CDR3 DNA sequence: TGTGCTAGTGGCTGGACAGGGAACACAGATACGCAGTATTTT. Encoded protein: CASGWTGNTDTQYF.

This clone was recorded a few times. V is TRBV10-3 and J is TRBJ1-1; D perhaps matches TRBD1 (5 bases). CDR1 is ENHRY, CDR2 SYGVKD, per germline. V lost 5 bases and J lost 3, with 16 bases in between. The CDR3 is made up of 15 amino acids. The CDR3 loop reads CAISFTAAGDTEAFF. The CDR3 DNA follows: TGTGCCATCAGTTTTACAGCGGCGGGGGACACTGAAGCTTTCTTT.

J is TRBJ1-1 and V is TRBV18; D is perhaps TRBD1 (5 bases). The ends were cut back, 6 bases at V and 5 bases at J, with 16 bases in the middle. Per germline, CDR1 KGHSH and CDR2 LQKENI. CDR3 length: 14 amino acids. DNA for the CDR3: TGTGCCAGCTCCCCGGAGGGGCGGGGGACTGAAGCTTTCTTT. The encoded protein is CASSPEGRGTEAFF.